These 24 T cell receptor beta chains were all obtained from the same sample, sequenced in a study of vaccination effects on CD4 cells after COVID-19. Cells that had been cultured for ten to eleven days were the source of isolated CD4+ T cells. TCRdb's table, derived via immunoSEQ multiplex PCR, lists solely in-frame clones and lacks some. The profile covers approximately 45,000 clones, with around 74% appearing a single time and 8.5% to 10% taken by the ten largest. Antigens of these TCRs are unknown. The source material was CD4+ T cells from PBMCs cultured without peptide, sampled before COVID-19 vaccination. These receptors came from a human donor who had a prior SARS-CoV-2 infection.

The chain carries TRBV7-6 and TRBJ2-1; 10 bases align to TRBD2. In germline, CDR1 is SGHVS, CDR2 FNYEAQ. J gave up 9 bases and V 5 bases, and 19 bases lay outside the gene matches. CDR3 length: 18 residues. The CDR3 bases are TGTGCCAGCAGCCCAATGAATGGTCTAGCGGGAGTAGAGGGTGAGCAGTTCTTC. Protein sequence: CASSPMNGLAGVEGEQFF.

This clone has more than one count but fewer than ten. The rearrangement links TRBV4-1 to TRBJ1-6, with D possibly TRBD1 on 6 matching bases. Germline V CDR1 and CDR2: MGHRA, YSYEKL. V was clipped by 1 base and J by 9 bases, with 19 bases between them. The CDR3 is 17 amino acids. The CDR3 sequence: CASSQAPRGASGSPLHF. The CDR3 bases are TGCGCCAGCAGCCAAGCCCCTCGGGGGGCGTCCGGTTCACCCCTCCACTTT.

The V and J genes are TRBV7-2 and TRBJ2-5, with D possibly being TRBD2 (6 bases). Per germline, CDR1 SGHTA and CDR2 FQGNSA. This CDR3 is built from 14 residues. V shed 5 bases and J shed 1 base, with 11 bases lying between them. The CDR3 nucleotides are TGTGCCAGCAGCCCTAGCGCCTTCCAAGAGACCCAGTACTTC. It specifies CASSPSAFQETQYF.

This clone was seen only a few times. J is TRBJ1-2 and V is TRBV6-5; the D gene is possibly TRBD1 (6 bases). CDR1 MNHEY and CDR2 SVGAGI come from the germline V gene. The CDR3 loop spans 14 amino acids. With 7 bases removed from V and 0 bases from J, the gap between germline ends came to 12 bases. The CDR3 DNA reads as TGTGCCAGCAAAAACAGGGTTACTAACTATGGCTACACCTTC. This encodes CASKNRVTNYGYTF.

The chain has TRBV5-4 and TRBJ1-4; the D is unclear. V lost 5 bases and J lost 8, with 13 bases in between. The CDR3 has 13 residues. Germline V gene data show CDR1 as SGHNT and CDR2 as YYREEE (reference sequence). CDR3 in amino acids: CASRKERGEKLFF. Here the CDR3 DNA reads TGTGCCAGCAGAAAGGAGAGAGGGGAAAAACTGTTTTTT.

This sequence joins TRBV19 and TRBJ2-7, with 8 nucleotides matching TRBD2. Germline loops: CDR1 LNHDA, CDR2 SQIVND (reference sequence). The CDR3 covers 17 residues. The ends lost 1 base at V and 0 bases at J; junction bases unmatched: 8. This CDR3 is CASSIVKGSGDSYEQYF. Here the CDR3 DNA reads TGTGCCAGTAGTATAGTGAAGGGTAGCGGGGACTCCTACGAGCAGTACTTC.

J is TRBJ1-2 and V is TRBV12-3 or TRBV12-4; a weak D match, TRBD1 (6 bases). Deletions cut 5 bases from V and 5 bases from J, with 12 bases between. The CDR3 totals 13 residues. Here the CDR3 DNA reads TGTGCCAGCAGTCCAAACAGGGTTTATGGCTACACCTTC. Protein sequence: CASSPNRVYGYTF.

In DNA form, the CDR3 reads TGTGCCTGGAGCATCGGGGTCGTGTACTATGGCTACACCTTC. The encoded protein is CAWSIGVVYYGYTF. This sequence joins TRBV30 and TRBJ1-2; no clear D gene. There are 14 residues in the CDR3. CDR1 and CDR2 from the germline V gene are GTSNPN and SVGIG (reference sequence). V lost 3 bases, J lost 3 bases, and 14 bases lay in between.

This clone was found a few times. V usage is TRBV7-9 and J usage is TRBJ1-2; D might be TRBD1 (5 bases). This CDR3 has 13 amino acids. Germline values: CDR1 SEHNR, CDR2 FQNEAQ (reference sequence). V gave up 3 bases and J gave up 2 bases, with 7 bases separating them. The CDR3 spells CASSLGHNYGYTF. The CDR3 DNA follows: TGTGCCAGCAGCTTGGGGCACAACTATGGCTACACCTTC.

The V call is TRBV3-1 (or the pseudogene TRBV3-2), the J call TRBJ2-7; 9 bases are shared with TRBD1. Per the germline V gene, CDR1 is LGHDT and CDR2 is YNNKEL (reference sequence). The CDR3 contains 14 residues. The V and J ends lost 4 bases and 4 bases, in that order; junction bases with no gene match: 5. CDR3 sequence: CASSLLDRGYEQYF. In DNA form, the CDR3 reads TGTGCCAGCAGCCTCTTGGACAGGGGATACGAGCAGTACTTC.

This chain links TRBV7-2 with TRBJ1-1, with D perhaps matching TRBD1 (6 bases). CDR1 is SGHTA, CDR2 FQGNSA, per germline. The V end was cut by 4 bases, the J end by 1 base, with 13 bases between. This CDR3 comprises 15 residues. The CDR3: CASSSQGIQNTEAFF. The DNA of the CDR3 is TGTGCCAGCAGCTCGCAGGGGATTCAGAACACTGAAGCTTTCTTT. The full variable domain, with the rest looked up from reference TRBV7-2 and TRBJ1-1, is GAGVSQSPSNKVTEKGKDVELRCDPISGHTALYWYRQSLGQGLEFLIYFQGNSAPDKSGLPSDRFSAERTGGSVSTLTIQRTQQEDSAVYLCASSSQGIQNTEAFFGQGTRLTVV.

In DNA form, the CDR3 reads TGCAGTGCTAGGGTGTCTGGTGAAGCTTTCTTT. This gives the protein CSARVSGEAFF. This chain links TRBV20-1 with TRBJ1-1; D not certain. The CDR3 covers 11 residues. Germline V gene sequence: CDR1 DFQATT, CDR2 SNEGSKA (reference sequence). Trimming cost V 3 bases and J 7 bases, with 9 bases left between them.

The chain employs TRBV6-2 or TRBV6-3 and TRBJ2-4, with D uncertain. CDR3 length equals 16 residues. V was trimmed by 3 bases and J by 0 bases, leaving 12 bases between them. Looked up from germline, CDR1 is MNHEY and CDR2 is SVGEGT. The CDR3 is CASSYTPMRAKNIQYF. For the CDR3, the DNA is TGTGCCAGCAGTTATACTCCAATGAGAGCCAAAAACATTCAGTACTTC.

This clone was counted a single time. V and J are TRBV6-6 and TRBJ2-2; 7 bases align to TRBD1. Per germline, CDR1 MNHNY and CDR2 SVGAGI (reference sequence). The CDR3 sequence is 15 residues long. With V trimmed by 2 bases and J by 3 bases, 3 bases remained unmatched. CDR3 in DNA: TGTGCCAGCAGTTACGGCCAGGGGGACACCGGGGAGCTGTTTTTT. Protein: CASSYGQGDTGELFF.

This clone was observed a handful of times. The V gene is TRBV5-1, the J gene TRBJ2-7, with 10 bases aligning to TRBD1. After removal of 4 bases from V and 8 bases from J, the junction contained 6 bases not matched to a gene. The CDR3 covers 13 residues. From germline, CDR1 is SGHRS and CDR2 YFSETQ. The chain's CDR3 is CASSTGTGEKQYF. The DNA for the CDR3 is TGCGCCAGCAGCACCGGGACAGGGGAGAAGCAGTACTTC.

This chain links TRBV7-8 with TRBJ1-1, with D maybe TRBD1 (6 bases). The CDR3 spans 14 residues. Trimming removed 6 bases from V and 0 bases from J, with 11 bases in between. The V gene's germline CDR1 is SGHVS and CDR2 FQNEAQ. This CDR3 reads CASSKDRLNTEAFF. In nucleotides, the CDR3 is TGTGCCAGCAGTAAAGACAGGTTGAACACTGAAGCTTTCTTT.

This chain connects TRBV6-5 to TRBJ2-3; no clear D. Germline V gives CDR1 MNHEY, CDR2 SVGAGI. V was shortened by 2 bases and J by 9 bases, with 15 bases between the two germline ends. The CDR3 runs 14 residues. In nucleotides, the CDR3 is TGTGCCAGCAGTTACGACGAAGATATGGGGACGCAGTATTTT. Amino acids: CASSYDEDMGTQYF.

The chain combines TRBV11-2 with TRBJ1-4; D is unresolved. Germline V gene data show CDR1 as SGHAT and CDR2 as FQNNGV. The CDR3 extends over 17 amino acids. Trimming removed 1 base from V and 2 bases from J, with 14 bases in between. The CDR3 is CASSLVPPGTTNEKLFF. The CDR3 region has the DNA TGTGCCAGCAGCTTAGTACCCCCGGGAACTACTAATGAAAAACTGTTTTTT.

V gene TRBV4-3 combines with J gene TRBJ2-1; possibly TRBD2 for D (6 bases). Looked up from germline, CDR1 is LGHNA and CDR2 is YSLEER. The CDR3 has 15 residues. V was cut by 4 bases and J by 1 base, with 11 bases left in between. The CDR3 nucleotides are TGCGCCAGCAGCCCACTAGCAGGTTCCTACAATGAGCAGTTCTTC. It yields the protein CASSPLAGSYNEQFF.

The J gene is TRBJ2-7, the V gene TRBV5-3; D remains unclear. TRBV5-3 is an ORF, and what it does is uncertain. The V end was cut by 0 bases, the J end by 0 bases, with 10 bases between. The CDR3 has 15 amino acids. CDR3 DNA sequence: TGTGCCAGAAGCTTGGTCCGCCTGGCCTCCTACGAGCAGTACTTC. Translation: CARSLVRLASYEQYF.

Only a few counts were recorded for this clone. A junction boundary mismatches the germline segment, possibly from a read error. The genes are TRBV6-1 and TRBJ1-2, with D perhaps TRBD1 (5 bases). The germline gives CDR1 MNHNS, CDR2 SASEGT. The CDR3 runs to 14 residues. The CDR3, as DNA: TGTGCCAGCACTGAACGGGGGGAGTTCTATGGCTACACCTTC. The encoded protein is CASTERGEFYGYTF.

V gene TRBV9 combines with J gene TRBJ1-1, with a possible D match to TRBD1 (6 bases). V lost 0 bases to trimming and J lost 1 base, with 7 bases between them. The CDR3 sequence is 14 residues long. Germline V gene data show CDR1 as SGDLS and CDR2 as YYNGEE. The CDR3 nucleotides are TGTGCCAGCAGCGTAGGGGGACAGAACACTGAAGCTTTCTTT. Its translation: CASSVGGQNTEAFF.

The chain employs TRBV11-2 and TRBJ1-4, with 7 bases fitting TRBD1. The V and J ends lost 2 bases and 8 bases, in that order; junction bases with no gene match: 17. The germline gives CDR1 SGHAT, CDR2 FQNNGV. The CDR3 is 18 amino acids. This CDR3 reads CASSLYLPGQTSGEKLFF. The CDR3 nucleotides read TGTGCCAGCAGCTTATATCTCCCGGGACAGACTAGTGGGGAAAAACTGTTTTTT. Full variable domain (rest looked up from reference TRBV11-2 and TRBJ1-4): EAGVAQSPRYKIIEKRQSVAFWCNPISGHATLYWYQQILGQGPKLLIQFQNNGVVDDSQLPKDRFSAERLKGVDSTLKIQPAKLEDSAVYLCASSLYLPGQTSGEKLFFGSGTQLSVL.

V is TRBV3-1 (or the pseudogene TRBV3-2) and J is TRBJ2-7, with 8 bases that match TRBD2. CDR3 length: 16 residues. The junction had 10 bases not matched to a gene; V was cut back by 1 base and J by 5 bases. CDR1 and CDR2 from the germline V gene are LGHDT and YNNKEL (reference sequence). The CDR3 nucleotides read TGTGCCAGCAGCCAAGCCGAGAGCGGGAGAATCCACGAGCAGTACTTC. This encodes CASSQAESGRIHEQYF.